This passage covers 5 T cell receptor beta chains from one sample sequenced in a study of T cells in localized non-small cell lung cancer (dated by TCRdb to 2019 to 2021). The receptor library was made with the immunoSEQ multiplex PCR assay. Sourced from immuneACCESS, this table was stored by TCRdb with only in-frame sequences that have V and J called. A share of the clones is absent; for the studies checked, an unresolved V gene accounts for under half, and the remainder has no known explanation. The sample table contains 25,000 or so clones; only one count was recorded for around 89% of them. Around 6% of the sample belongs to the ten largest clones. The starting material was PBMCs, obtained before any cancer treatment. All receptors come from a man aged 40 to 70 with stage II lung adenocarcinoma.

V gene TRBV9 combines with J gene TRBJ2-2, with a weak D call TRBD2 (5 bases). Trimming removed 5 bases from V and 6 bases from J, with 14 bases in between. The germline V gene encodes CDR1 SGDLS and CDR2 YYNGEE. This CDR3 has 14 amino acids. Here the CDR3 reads CASRMDSRAGELFF. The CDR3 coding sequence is TGTGCCAGCAGGATGGACTCCCGGGCCGGGGAGCTGTTTTTT.

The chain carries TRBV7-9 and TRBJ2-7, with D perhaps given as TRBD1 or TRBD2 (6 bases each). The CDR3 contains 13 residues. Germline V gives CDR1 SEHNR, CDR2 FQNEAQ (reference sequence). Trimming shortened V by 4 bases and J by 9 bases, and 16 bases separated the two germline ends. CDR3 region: CASSSFREGGQYF. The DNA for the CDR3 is TGTGCCAGCAGCTCCTTTCGAGAGGGGGGGCAGTACTTC.

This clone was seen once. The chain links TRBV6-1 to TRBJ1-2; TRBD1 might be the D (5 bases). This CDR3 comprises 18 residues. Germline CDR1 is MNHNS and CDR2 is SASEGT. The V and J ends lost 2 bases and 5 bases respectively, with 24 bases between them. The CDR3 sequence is CASSERRWGRSGRYGYTF. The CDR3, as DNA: TGTGCCAGCAGTGAAAGGCGGTGGGGGAGGAGTGGTCGGTATGGCTACACCTTC.

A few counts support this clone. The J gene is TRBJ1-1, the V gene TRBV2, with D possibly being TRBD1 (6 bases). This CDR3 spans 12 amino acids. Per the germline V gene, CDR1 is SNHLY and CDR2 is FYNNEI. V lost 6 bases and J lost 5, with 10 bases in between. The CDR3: CASRQQGTEAFF. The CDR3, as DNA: TGTGCCAGCAGGCAACAGGGAACTGAAGCTTTCTTT.

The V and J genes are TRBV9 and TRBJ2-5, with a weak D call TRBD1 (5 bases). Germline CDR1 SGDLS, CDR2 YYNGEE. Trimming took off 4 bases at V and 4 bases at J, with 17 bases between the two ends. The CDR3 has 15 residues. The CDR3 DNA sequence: TGTGCCAGCAGCCCCCCCGGGTCCCAGGGAGAGACCCAGTACTTC. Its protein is CASSPPGSQGETQYF.